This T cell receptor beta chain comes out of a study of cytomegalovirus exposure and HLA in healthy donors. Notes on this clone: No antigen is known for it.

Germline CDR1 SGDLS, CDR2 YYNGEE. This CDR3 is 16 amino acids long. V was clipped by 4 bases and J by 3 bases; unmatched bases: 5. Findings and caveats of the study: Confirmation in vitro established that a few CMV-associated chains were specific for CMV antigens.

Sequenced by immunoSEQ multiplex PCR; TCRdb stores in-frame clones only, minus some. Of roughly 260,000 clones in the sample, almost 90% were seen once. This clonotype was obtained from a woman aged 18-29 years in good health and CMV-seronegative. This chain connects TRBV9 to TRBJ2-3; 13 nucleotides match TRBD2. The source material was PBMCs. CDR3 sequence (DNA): TGTGCCAGCAGCCTCACGGGACTAGCGGGGACAGATACGCAGTATTTT. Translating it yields CASSLTGLAGTDTQYF.